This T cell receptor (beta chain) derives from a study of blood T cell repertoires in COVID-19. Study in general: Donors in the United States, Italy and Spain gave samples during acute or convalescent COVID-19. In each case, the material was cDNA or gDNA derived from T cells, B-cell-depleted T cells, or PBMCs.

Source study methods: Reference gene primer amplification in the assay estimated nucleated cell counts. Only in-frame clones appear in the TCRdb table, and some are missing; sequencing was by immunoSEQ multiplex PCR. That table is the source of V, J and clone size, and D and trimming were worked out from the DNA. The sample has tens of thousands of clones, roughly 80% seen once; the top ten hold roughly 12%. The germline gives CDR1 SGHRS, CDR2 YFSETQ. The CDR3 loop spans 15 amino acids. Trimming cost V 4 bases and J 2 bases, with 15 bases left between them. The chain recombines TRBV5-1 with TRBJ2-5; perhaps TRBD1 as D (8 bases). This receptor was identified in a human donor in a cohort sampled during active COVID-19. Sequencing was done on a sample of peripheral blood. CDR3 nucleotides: TGCGCCAGCAGCATACAGGGGGGGTATCAAGAGACCCAGTACTTC. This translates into CASSIQGGYQETQYF.